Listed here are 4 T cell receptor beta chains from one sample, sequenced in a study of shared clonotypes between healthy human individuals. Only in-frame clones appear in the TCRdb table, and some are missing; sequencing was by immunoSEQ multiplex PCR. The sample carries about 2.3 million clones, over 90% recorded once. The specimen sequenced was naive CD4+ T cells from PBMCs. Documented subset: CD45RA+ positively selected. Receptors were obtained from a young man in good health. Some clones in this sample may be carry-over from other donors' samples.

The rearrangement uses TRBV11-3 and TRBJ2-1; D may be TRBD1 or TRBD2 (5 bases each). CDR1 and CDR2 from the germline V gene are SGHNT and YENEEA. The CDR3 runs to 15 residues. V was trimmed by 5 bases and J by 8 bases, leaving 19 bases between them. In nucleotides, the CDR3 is TGTGCCAGCAGCCGCCGGCAGGGAGTCTTCGATGAGCAGTTCTTC. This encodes CASSRRQGVFDEQFF.

For the CDR3, the DNA is TGTGCCAGCATGTCTAGCGGCCAAGAGACCCAGTACTTC. This translates into CASMSSGQETQYF. The gene calls are TRBV27 and TRBJ2-5, with 7 positions matching TRBD2. Looked up from germline, CDR1 is MNHEY and CDR2 is SMNVEV (reference sequence). The CDR3 totals 13 residues. Trimming at V came to 7 bases and at J to 1 base, leaving 3 bases not matched to a gene.

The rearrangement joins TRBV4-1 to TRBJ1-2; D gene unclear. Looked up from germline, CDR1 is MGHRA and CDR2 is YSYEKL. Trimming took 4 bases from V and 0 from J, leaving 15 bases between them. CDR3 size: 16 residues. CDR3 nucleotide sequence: TGCGCCAGCAGCCCAAGGGTTCTTCTAGCTAACTATGGCTACACCTTC. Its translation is CASSPRVLLANYGYTF.

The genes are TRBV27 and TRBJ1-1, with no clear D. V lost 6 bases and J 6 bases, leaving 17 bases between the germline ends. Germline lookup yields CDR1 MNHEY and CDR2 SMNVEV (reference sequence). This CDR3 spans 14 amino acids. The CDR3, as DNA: TGTGCCAGCAGGACCAATATTAAAAGCTCTGAAGCTTTCTTT. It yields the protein CASRTNIKSSEAFF.